These T cell receptor beta chains were read from a single sample in a study of blood T cells in healthy people across ages. One entry per CDR3 protein, called by TCRdb with MiXCR from the 5' RACE reads. The sample holds over a million distinct CDR3 sequences; 55% to 75% are singletons and the top ten take about 6.7%. Specimen: blood. These receptors originate from a young man in good health. CDR3s include the opening cysteine and the closing phenylalanine or tryptophan. A D gene is named only where the DNA matches it firmly. Expanded clones are given a class, and other clones once, few, many or no size at all.

j_call | cdr3_length | d_call | clone_size | v_call | cdr3_aa | cdr3_nt
TRBJ2-7 | 18 | TRBD2 | . | TRBV12-3/TRBV12-4 | CASSVAEGGGRTPYEQYF | TGTGCCAGCAGTGTTGCCGAGGGGGGCGGGAGGACCCCCTACGAGCAGTACTTC
TRBJ1-6 | 15 | TRBD1 | few | TRBV6-5 | CASSYDRVNNSPLHF | TGTGCCAGCAGTTACGACAGGGTGAATAATTCACCCCTCCACTTT
TRBJ2-5 | 23 | TRBD2 | few | TRBV11-1 | CASSSLWEGRDFDGGMGQETQYF | TGTGCCAGCAGCTCCCTGTGGGAGGGAAGAGATTTCGACGGGGGGATGGGGCAAGAGACCCAGTACTTC
TRBJ2-7 | 16 | . | few | TRBV7-9 | CASSSNRDNPTYEQYF | TGTGCCAGCAGCTCGAACCGGGACAACCCTACCTACGAGCAGTACTTC
TRBJ2-2 | 17 | TRBD2 | . | TRBV5-1 | CAGSSRLAGENTGELFF | TGCGCCGGCAGCTCCAGACTAGCGGGGGAGAACACCGGGGAGCTGTTTTTT
TRBJ2-1 | 15 | TRBD2 | . | TRBV7-9 | CASSGSGDLYNEQFF | TGTGCCAGCAGCGGAAGCGGGGACCTCTACAATGAGCAGTTCTTC
TRBJ2-7 | 15 | . | . | TRBV12-3/TRBV12-4 | CASSAPRDNLYEQYF | TGTGCCAGCAGCGCCCCCCGGGACAACCTTTACGAGCAGTACTTC
TRBJ2-7 | 13 | TRBD1 | . | TRBV6-2/TRBV6-3 | CASRTGKGYEQYF | TGTGCCAGCAGGACAGGGAAAGGCTACGAGCAGTACTTC
TRBJ2-7 | 15 | . | . | TRBV5-1 | CASSLEGSRHYEQYF | TGCGCCAGCAGCTTGGAGGGTTCGAGGCATTACGAGCAGTACTTC
TRBJ2-3 | 16 | . | . | TRBV12-3/TRBV12-4 | CASSWALRDAADTQYF | TGTGCCAGCAGTTGGGCTCTCAGGGATGCCGCAGATACGCAGTATTTT
TRBJ2-5 | 13 | TRBD1 | few | TRBV12-3/TRBV12-4 | CATRQGGQETQYF | TGTGCCACCCGACAGGGGGGCCAAGAGACCCAGTACTTC
TRBJ1-2 | 13 | . | . | TRBV6-5 | CASRRGGADGYTF | TGTGCCAGCAGGCGAGGAGGGGCGGATGGCTACACCTTC
TRBJ2-5 | 16 | TRBD1 | few | TRBV27 | CASSVDGQGLQETQYF | TGTGCCAGCAGTGTCGATGGACAGGGACTGCAAGAGACCCAGTACTTC
TRBJ2-1 | 16 | TRBD2 | . | TRBV7-9 | CASSLSGRGGYNEQFF | TGTGCCAGCAGCTTAAGCGGGAGGGGAGGGTACAATGAGCAGTTCTTC
TRBJ2-7 | 14 | TRBD1 | . | TRBV20-1 | CSPTRQGSTYEQYF | TGCAGTCCTACAAGACAGGGTTCTACCTACGAGCAGTACTTC
TRBJ2-1 | 15 | TRBD1 | few | TRBV20-1 | CSADRARRNYNEQFF | TGCAGTGCTGACAGGGCGAGAAGGAACTACAATGAGCAGTTCTTC
TRBJ2-7 | 15 | TRBD1 | . | TRBV9 | CASSVADRGLYEQYF | TGTGCCAGCAGCGTAGCAGACAGGGGACTTTACGAGCAGTACTTC
TRBJ1-6 | 15 | . | many | TRBV20-1 | CSARTFGTAPSPLHF | TGCAGTGCTAGGACCTTCGGGACCGCGCCCTCACCCCTCCACTTT
TRBJ1-1 | 14 | . | . | TRBV6-5 | CASSYTTGHEEAFF | TGTGCCAGCAGTTATACAACGGGACACGAAGAAGCTTTCTTT
TRBJ2-5 | 14 | TRBD1 | . | TRBV20-1 | CSARTGEPPGTQYF | TGCAGTGCCCGGACAGGAGAACCGCCGGGGACCCAGTACTTC
TRBJ2-6 | 15 | . | . | TRBV10-3 | CATIGGSGGANVLTF | TGTGCCACCATTGGAGGGTCAGGTGGGGCCAACGTCCTGACTTTC
TRBJ1-5 | 13 | . | . | TRBV11-2 | CASSFDVEWPQHF | TGTGCCAGCAGCTTTGACGTGGAGTGGCCCCAGCATTTT
TRBJ1-2 | 15 | . | few | TRBV25-1 | CASSEQAGTRDGYTF | TGTGCCAGCAGTGAGCAAGCCGGGACTCGGGATGGCTACACCTTC
TRBJ2-5 | 11 | . | few | TRBV20-1 | CSASRAETQYF | TGCAGTGCTAGCAGGGCAGAGACCCAGTACTTC
TRBJ1-1 | 16 | TRBD1 | . | TRBV4-1 | CASSQGNRGLNTEAFF | TGCGCCAGCAGCCAGGGGAACAGGGGACTGAACACTGAAGCTTTCTTT
TRBJ1-2 | 13 | . | few | TRBV7-9 | CASSLSDRYGYTF | TGTGCCAGCAGCTTAAGTGACCGCTATGGCTACACCTTC
TRBJ2-3 | 16 | . | once | TRBV24-1 | CATSDRGRLGTDTQYF | TGTGCCACCAGTGACCGAGGGAGGCTAGGTACAGATACGCAGTATTTT